Listed below are T cell receptor beta chains from one sample, sequenced in a study of response to subunit inactivated influenza vaccine. TCRdb independently ran MiXCR on the RT-PCR reads; one entry per CDR3 protein. The table has hundreds of thousands of distinct CDR3 sequences, 11% to 15% seen once. The starting material was PBMCs from blood, obtained roughly 15 days before vaccination. All receptors derive from a man aged 45-60 years who received an inactivated influenza vaccine. The CDR3 runs from the conserved cysteine through the conserved F or W. A D gene is named only where the DNA matches it firmly. Clone size is shown for a subset of rows, as once, few, many or a class of expanded clone.

TRBV12-3/TRBV12-4	TRBJ2-3	few	NA	TGTGCCAGCACTGCTCCTCGGGCAGAAGAAGTATCGGGTACGCAGTATTTT	CASTAPRAEEVSGTQYF
TRBV20-1	TRBJ2-7	many	NA	TGCAGTGCCCCAGGGATAGGACTGGGCGAGCAGTACTTC	CSAPGIGLGEQYF
TRBV15	TRBJ2-4	NA	TRBD2	TGTGCCACCAGCAGACTAGCGGGGAATTTACTAGCCAAAAACATTCAGTACTTC	CATSRLAGNLLAKNIQYF
TRBV6-1	TRBJ1-4	NA	TRBD1	TGTGCCAGCTCATTAGGACAGGCGGAAAATGAAAAACTGTTTTTT	CASSLGQAENEKLFF
TRBV12-3/TRBV12-4	TRBJ2-6	NA	NA	TGTGCCAGCAGTGCTGGGGGGGCGAGGGGGGCCAACGTCCTGACTTTC	CASSAGGARGANVLTF
TRBV4-2	TRBJ1-3	NA	NA	TGTGCCAGCAGCCGGGACATACCTGGAAACACCATATATTTT	CASSRDIPGNTIYF
TRBV20-1	TRBJ2-5	few	NA	TGCAGTGCTAGAGATTCCCAGGGCCGGGCCCAGTACTTC	CSARDSQGRAQYF
TRBV7-2	TRBJ2-2	NA	TRBD2	TGTGCCAGCAGCTTCCTAGCGGGGGAGGTCACCGGGGAGCTGTTTTTT	CASSFLAGEVTGELFF
TRBV11-2	TRBJ2-2	few	TRBD2	TGTGCCAGCAGCCCAGGCGGGGGTCGCGGGAGATGGGCCGGGGAGCTGTTTTTT	CASSPGGGRGRWAGELFF
TRBV3-1	TRBJ1-6	few	NA	TGTGCCAGCAGCCAAGAAGGGGCCGCCTCACCCCTCCACTTT	CASSQEGAASPLHF
TRBV7-8	TRBJ2-2	few	TRBD1	TGTGCCAGCACCCGACAGGGGGGAAACACCGGGGAGCTGTTTTTT	CASTRQGGNTGELFF
TRBV20-1	TRBJ2-2	NA	TRBD1	TGCAGTGCACGGACAGGCACCGGGGAGCTGTTTTTT	CSARTGTGELFF
TRBV28	TRBJ2-7	NA	NA	TGTGCCAGCAACGGACTACTTACTCCCTACGAGCAGTACTTC	CASNGLLTPYEQYF
TRBV12-3/TRBV12-4	TRBJ2-2	many	NA	TGTGCCAGCAGCTCAGTTAGGGGGGTCCGCGGGGAGCTGTTTTTT	CASSSVRGVRGELFF
TRBV4-3	TRBJ2-1	NA	NA	TGCGCCAGCAGCCAAACGGGACTCGATGAGCAGTTCTTC	CASSQTGLDEQFF
TRBV5-1	TRBJ2-7	few	NA	TGCGCCAGCAGCTTGGTTCCGGAGACCTCCTACGAGCAGTACTTC	CASSLVPETSYEQYF
TRBV9	TRBJ2-5	few	NA	TGTGCCAGCAGCGTAAAGGTCACCCGCCGAGGAGAGACCCAGTACTTC	CASSVKVTRRGETQYF
TRBV10-2	TRBJ2-1	few	NA	TGCGCCAGCAGTGTCGGCGGGGGCCCCCTTAATGAGCAGTTCTTC	CASSVGGGPLNEQFF
TRBV5-1	TRBJ2-3	NA	TRBD2	TGCGCCAGCAGCTTAATAGGACTAGCGGGGGGGAAAGAAGATACGCAGTATTTT	CASSLIGLAGGKEDTQYF
TRBV20-1	TRBJ1-5	few	NA	TGCAGTGCTAATGACGGTTTCGGGCAGCCCCAGCATTTT	CSANDGFGQPQHF
TRBV2	TRBJ2-7	NA	NA	TGTGCCAGCAGCGAGTCTGGCCCTCACGAGCAGTACTTC	CASSESGPHEQYF
TRBV6-5	TRBJ1-1	many	TRBD1	TGTGCCAGCAGTTACTCGAGGACAGGGGGAGTTGAAGCTTTCTTT	CASSYSRTGGVEAFF
TRBV20-1	TRBJ2-3	few	NA	TGCAGTGCTACGGGGGACACAGATACGCAGTATTTT	CSATGDTDTQYF
TRBV3-1	TRBJ2-7	NA	NA	TGTGCCAGCAGCCCAGAGGTGAACTTCTACGAGCAGTACTTC	CASSPEVNFYEQYF
TRBV20-1	TRBJ2-1	NA	TRBD2	TGCAGTGCTACCTACAGCGGGAGGAATTACAATGAGCAGTTCTTC	CSATYSGRNYNEQFF
TRBV12-3/TRBV12-4	TRBJ2-1	few	TRBD2	TGTGCCAGCAGTTTCCCGGGACTAGCGGACAATGAGCAGTTCTTC	CASSFPGLADNEQFF
TRBV20-1	TRBJ2-3	NA	TRBD2	TGCAGTGCTAGGGCCGGGGGGATTCGTACGCAGTATTTT	CSARAGGIRTQYF
TRBV4-3	TRBJ2-1	many	TRBD2	TGCGCCAGCAGCCAACCGACCGGGGGGGCCCCCTACAATGAGCAGTTCTTC	CASSQPTGGAPYNEQFF
TRBV14	TRBJ2-1	few	NA	TGTGCCAGCAGCCAAGTGTGGACTCCCCTCAATGAGCAGTTCTTC	CASSQVWTPLNEQFF
TRBV5-5	TRBJ2-3	NA	TRBD1	TGTGCCAGCAGCCATGACAGGGGGGAAGGCACAGATACGCAGTATTTT	CASSHDRGEGTDTQYF
TRBV20-1	TRBJ2-3	many	NA	TGCAGTGCTACCCCGAGGGGCCGGGAGATAGATACGCAGTATTTT	CSATPRGREIDTQYF
TRBV5-6	TRBJ1-1	few	TRBD1	TGTGCCAGCAGGTACACAGGGGGAAGCACTGAAGCTTTCTTT	CASRYTGGSTEAFF
TRBV29-1	TRBJ2-5	few	NA	TGCAGCGTTGAAGAGCGGGAGACCCAGTACTTC	CSVEERETQYF
TRBV12-3/TRBV12-4	TRBJ2-1	few	NA	TGTGCCAGCAGATTGACAGGAGGTAGAGCCAACAATGAGCAGTTCTTC	CASRLTGGRANNEQFF
TRBV5-5	TRBJ2-2	NA	TRBD2	TGTGCCAGCAGCTTGGTTTTAGCGGGGGGCGCCGGGGAGCTGTTTTTT	CASSLVLAGGAGELFF
TRBV6-1	TRBJ1-3	few	TRBD1	TGTGCCAGCGGCACCCCCCCCGGGACAGGAGTTTCTGGAAACACCATATATTTT	CASGTPPGTGVSGNTIYF
TRBV3-1	TRBJ2-7	few	TRBD2	TGTGCCAGCAGCCAGGTTCTTCTAGCGGGAAACGAGCAGTACTTC	CASSQVLLAGNEQYF
TRBV20-1	TRBJ2-3	few	TRBD2	TGCAGTGCTGGCCAGGCGGGAGGCACAGATACGCAGTATTTT	CSAGQAGGTDTQYF
TRBV2	TRBJ1-1	few	NA	TGTGCCAGCAGTGAAGCGTTTAACACTGAAGCTTTCTTT	CASSEAFNTEAFF
TRBV7-2	TRBJ2-5	many	NA	TGTGCCAGCAGCCGAGGACTTCAAGAGACCCAGTACTTC	CASSRGLQETQYF
TRBV24-1	TRBJ2-3	NA	NA	TGTGCCACCAGTGATTGGCCTACCGCTACACCCACAGATACGCAGTATTTT	CATSDWPTATPTDTQYF
TRBV29-1	TRBJ2-5	few	NA	TGCAGCGCCTATGGCGGGGGCCCTCCTATGTACCAAGAGACCCAGTACTTC	CSAYGGGPPMYQETQYF
TRBV15	TRBJ2-7	few	NA	TGTGCCACCAGCAGAGCTAGGGGCGAGCAGTACTTC	CATSRARGEQYF
TRBV20-1	TRBJ2-4	NA	NA	TGCAGTGCTAGCGTGGTGGGGGGTAACATTCAGTACTTC	CSASVVGGNIQYF